This entry concerns a single TCR beta chain. Its antigen is unidentified. This specimen belongs to a study of cytomegalovirus exposure and HLA in healthy donors. Both 60 Vbeta primers and 13 Jbeta primers went into the PCR. Only in-frame clones appear in the TCRdb table, and some are missing; sequencing was by immunoSEQ multiplex PCR. Found here are 120,000 or so clones, approximately 71% of them singletons; the top ten hold more than 2.5%. The germline V gene has CDR1 SGHAT and CDR2 FQNNGV. V lost 5 bases and J lost 1, with 14 bases in between. The CDR3 extends over 16 amino acids. Study-wide points: The classifier reportedly diagnosed cytomegalovirus status with high specificity and sensitivity. TRBV6-2, TRBV6-3 and some other V segments were unresolvable in 87-base-pair reads.

Sequenced: PBMCs. This TCR was recovered from a woman between 45 and 65 years old in good health and CMV-seronegative. The chain couples TRBV11-2 to TRBJ2-2; D ambiguous. The CDR3 region is CASSPKSRLNTGELFF. The CDR3 DNA reads TGTGCCAGCAGCCCAAAGTCCAGGCTGAACACCGGGGAGCTGTTTTTT.